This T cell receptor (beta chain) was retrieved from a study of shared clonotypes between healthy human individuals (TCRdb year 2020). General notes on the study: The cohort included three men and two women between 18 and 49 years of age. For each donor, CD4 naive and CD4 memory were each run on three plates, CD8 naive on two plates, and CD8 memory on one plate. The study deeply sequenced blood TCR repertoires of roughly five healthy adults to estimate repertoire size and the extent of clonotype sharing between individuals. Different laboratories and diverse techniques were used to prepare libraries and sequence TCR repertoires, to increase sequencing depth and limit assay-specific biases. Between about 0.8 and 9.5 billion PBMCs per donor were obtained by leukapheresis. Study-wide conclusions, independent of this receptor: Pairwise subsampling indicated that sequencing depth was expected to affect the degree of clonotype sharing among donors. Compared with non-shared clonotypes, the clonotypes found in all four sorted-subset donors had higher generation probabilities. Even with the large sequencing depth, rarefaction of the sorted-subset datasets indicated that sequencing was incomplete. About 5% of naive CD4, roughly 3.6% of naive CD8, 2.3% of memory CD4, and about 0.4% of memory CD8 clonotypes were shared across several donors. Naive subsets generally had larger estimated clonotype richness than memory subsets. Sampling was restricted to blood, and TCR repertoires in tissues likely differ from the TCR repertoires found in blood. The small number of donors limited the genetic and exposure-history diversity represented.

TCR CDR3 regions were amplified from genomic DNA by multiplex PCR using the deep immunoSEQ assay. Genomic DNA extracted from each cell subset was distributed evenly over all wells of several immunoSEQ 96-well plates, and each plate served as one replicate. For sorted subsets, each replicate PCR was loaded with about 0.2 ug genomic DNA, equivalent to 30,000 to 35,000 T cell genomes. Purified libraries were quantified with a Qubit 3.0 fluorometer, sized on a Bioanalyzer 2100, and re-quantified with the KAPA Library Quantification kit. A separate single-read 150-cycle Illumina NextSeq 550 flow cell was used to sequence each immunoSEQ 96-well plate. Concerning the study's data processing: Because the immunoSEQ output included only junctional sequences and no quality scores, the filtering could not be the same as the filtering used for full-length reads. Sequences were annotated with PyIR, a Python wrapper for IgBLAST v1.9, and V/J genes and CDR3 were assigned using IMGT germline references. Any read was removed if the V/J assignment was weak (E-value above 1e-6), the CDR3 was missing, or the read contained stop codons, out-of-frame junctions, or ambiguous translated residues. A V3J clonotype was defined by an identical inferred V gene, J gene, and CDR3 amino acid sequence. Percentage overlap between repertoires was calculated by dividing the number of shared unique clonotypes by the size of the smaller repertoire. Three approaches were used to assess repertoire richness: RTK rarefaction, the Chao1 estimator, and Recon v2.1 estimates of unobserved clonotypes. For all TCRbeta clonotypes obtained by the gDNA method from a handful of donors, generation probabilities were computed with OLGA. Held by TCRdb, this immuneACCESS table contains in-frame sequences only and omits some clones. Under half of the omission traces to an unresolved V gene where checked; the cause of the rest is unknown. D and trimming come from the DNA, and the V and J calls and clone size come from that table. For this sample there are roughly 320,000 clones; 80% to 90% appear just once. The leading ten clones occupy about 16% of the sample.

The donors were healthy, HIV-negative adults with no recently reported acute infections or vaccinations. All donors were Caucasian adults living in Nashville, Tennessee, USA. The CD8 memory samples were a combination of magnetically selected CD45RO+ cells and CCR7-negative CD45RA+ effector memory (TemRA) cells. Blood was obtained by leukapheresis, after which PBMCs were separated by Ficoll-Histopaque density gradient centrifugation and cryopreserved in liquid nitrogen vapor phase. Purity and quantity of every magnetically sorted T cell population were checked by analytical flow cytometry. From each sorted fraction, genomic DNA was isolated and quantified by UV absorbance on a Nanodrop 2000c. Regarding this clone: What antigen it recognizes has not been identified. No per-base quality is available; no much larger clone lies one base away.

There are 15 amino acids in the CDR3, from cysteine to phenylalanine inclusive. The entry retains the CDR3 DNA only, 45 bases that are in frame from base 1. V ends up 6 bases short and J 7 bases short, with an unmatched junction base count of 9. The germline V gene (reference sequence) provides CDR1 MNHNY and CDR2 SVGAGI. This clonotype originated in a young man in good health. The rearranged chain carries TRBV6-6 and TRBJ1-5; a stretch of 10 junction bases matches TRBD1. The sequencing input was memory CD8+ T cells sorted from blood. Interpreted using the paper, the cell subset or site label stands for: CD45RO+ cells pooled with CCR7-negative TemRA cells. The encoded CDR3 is CASRPLQTGGQPQHF. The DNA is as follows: TGTGCCAGCAGGCCACTCCAGACAGGGGGCCAGCCCCAGCATTTT.